The 22 T cell receptor beta chains below all came from one sample that was sequenced in a study of shared clonotypes between healthy human individuals. Repertoires were generated with immunoSEQ multiplex PCR, while TCRdb's copy carries only in-frame clones and drops some. The data show 2.3 million or so clones, 93% seen once. The sample consisted of naive CD4+ T cells from PBMCs. The subset is: CD45RA+ positively selected. The receptor set was obtained from a man aged 18 to 29 in good health. Some clones in this sample may be carry-over from other donors' samples.

The CDR3 DNA sequence: TGCGCCAGCAGCTTGGCGGCGGGGCAGAGCACCGGGGAGCTGTTTTTT. It yields the protein CASSLAAGQSTGELFF. The rearrangement joins TRBV5-1 to TRBJ2-2, with a possible D match to TRBD2 (6 bases). V was clipped by 0 bases and J by 4 bases, with 13 bases between them. Germline values: CDR1 SGHRS, CDR2 YFSETQ. The CDR3 extends over 16 amino acids.

This chain links TRBV4-2 with TRBJ2-1; maybe TRBD2 (5 bases). Germline values: CDR1 LGHNA, CDR2 YNFKEQ. V lost 1 base, J lost 2 bases, and 21 bases lay in between. The CDR3 runs 19 residues. The DNA of the CDR3 is TGTGCCAGCAGCCAAGCGAAGTCTGGGTCAGCGGCTCCCTACAATGAGCAGTTCTTC. It yields the protein CASSQAKSGSAAPYNEQFF.

V usage is TRBV28 and J usage is TRBJ2-7, with 9 nucleotides matching TRBD2. Germline CDR1 MDHEN, CDR2 SYDVKM. This CDR3 has 16 residues. V lost 8 bases and J lost 4; bases outside the gene matches: 15. The CDR3 DNA follows: TGTGCCAGCCTTCGGTACAGGGCTAGCGGGACTTACGAGCAGTACTTC. It specifies CASLRYRASGTYEQYF. Full variable domain (outside the CDR3, taken from reference TRBV28 and TRBJ2-7): DVKVTQSSRYLVKRTGEKVFLECVQDMDHENMFWYRQDPGLGLRLIYFSYDVKMKEKGDIPEGYSVSREKKERFSLILESASTNQTSMYLCASLRYRASGTYEQYFGPGTRLTVT.

CDR3 DNA: TGTGCCAGCAGAAGTCTAGCGACAGATACGCAGTATTTT. Translated, it gives CASRSLATDTQYF. The chain has TRBV6-5 and TRBJ2-3; tentatively, D is TRBD2 (6 bases). Trimming cost V 6 bases and J 3 bases, with 10 bases left between them. This CDR3 is built from 13 residues. Germline CDR1 is MNHEY and CDR2 is SVGAGI.

The gene calls are TRBV23-1 and TRBJ2-2; the D call may be TRBD1 or TRBD2 (5 bases each). TRBV23-1 is assigned to the ORF class and has an uncertain function. Trimming pared 8 bases from V and 7 bases from J, leaving 11 bases between. The CDR3 covers 12 residues. The CDR3 DNA follows: TGCGCCAGCCGATGGGGGTGCGGGGAGCTGTTTTTT. Translation gives CASRWGCGELFF.

V and J are TRBV9 and TRBJ2-1; TRBD2 matches at 9 bases. J gave up 2 bases and V 4 bases, and 4 bases lay outside the gene matches. The CDR3 extends over 15 amino acids. Germline lookup yields CDR1 SGDLS and CDR2 YYNGEE. CDR3 in DNA: TGTGCCAGCAGCACCCCTAGCGGGACCTACAATGAGCAGTTCTTC. The encoded protein is CASSTPSGTYNEQFF.

The J gene is TRBJ1-2, the V gene TRBV2; 12 bases agree with TRBD1. J gave up 7 bases and V 9 bases, and 6 bases lay outside the gene matches. The length of the CDR3 is 13 residues. CDR1 and CDR2 from the germline V gene are SNHLY and FYNNEI. The CDR3 sequence is CASAGTGGSGYTF. CDR3 nucleotides: TGTGCCAGTGCAGGGACAGGGGGCTCTGGCTACACCTTC.

The rearrangement joins TRBV6-7 to TRBJ1-5; D is ambiguous. TRBV6-7 is identified as an open reading frame with a role that is uncertain. The V and J ends lost 0 bases and 3 bases respectively, with 9 bases between them. This CDR3 has 15 amino acids. CDR3: CASSYSGGYNQPQHF. Here the CDR3 DNA reads TGTGCCAGCAGTTACTCCGGAGGTTACAATCAGCCCCAGCATTTT.

The gene calls are TRBV29-1 and TRBJ2-7; D possibly uses TRBD1 or TRBD2 (6 bases each). Germline loops: CDR1 SQVTM, CDR2 ANQGSEA. The CDR3 has 14 amino acids. V dropped 6 bases and J dropped 1 base, with 16 bases sitting between them. The CDR3 loop reads CSVTRGARSYEQYF. The CDR3 DNA sequence: TGCAGCGTGACGAGGGGGGCTCGGTCCTACGAGCAGTACTTC.

The chain uses TRBV5-1 and TRBJ2-1; 10 positions agree with TRBD2. This CDR3 is 15 amino acids long. Germline V CDR1 and CDR2: SGHRS, YFSETQ. The ends lost 4 bases at V and 8 bases at J; junction bases unmatched: 9. The CDR3 spells CASSAGLAARDEQFF. CDR3 bases: TGCGCCAGCAGCGCCGGACTAGCGGCAAGGGATGAGCAGTTCTTC.

The chain uses TRBV28 and TRBJ2-4; 9 nucleotides match TRBD1. The V gene end was trimmed by 6 bases and the J gene end by 3 bases; junction bases not matched to a gene: 12. CDR1 is MDHEN, CDR2 SYDVKM, per germline. The CDR3 runs to 17 residues. CDR3 sequence (DNA): TGTGCCAGCAGCCACCCCGACAGGGGGGGAGGCAAAAACATTCAGTACTTC. The encoded protein is CASSHPDRGGGKNIQYF.

This chain links TRBV4-1 with TRBJ1-2; D unclear. The CDR3 has 17 residues. Deletions cut 0 bases from V and 7 bases from J, with 21 bases between. Germline assignment: CDR1 MGHRA and CDR2 YSYEKL. CDR3 sequence (DNA): TGCGCCAGCAGCCAAGATCCCAGAGCTGGACCGAAGGCTGGCTACACCTTC. It is translated as CASSQDPRAGPKAGYTF.

This rearrangement joins TRBV27 to TRBJ1-5, with 10 bases identical to TRBD1. The germline V gene has CDR1 MNHEY and CDR2 SMNVEV (reference sequence). The V and J ends lost 6 bases and 7 bases, in that order; junction bases with no gene match: 15. This CDR3 region has 17 residues. The CDR3 protein is CASSPHRDRGFGQPQHF. CDR3 nucleotides: TGTGCCAGCAGCCCGCACCGGGACAGGGGATTCGGGCAGCCCCAGCATTTT.

The J gene is TRBJ2-5, the V gene TRBV7-7, with D possibly called TRBD1 or TRBD2 (5 bases each). Trimming pared 5 bases from V and 2 bases from J, leaving 12 bases between. The CDR3 spans 14 residues. In germline, CDR1 is SSHAT, CDR2 FNYEAQ (reference sequence). Written as DNA, the CDR3 is TGTGCCAGCAGCCCTACGGGGCGGCAAGAGACCCAGTACTTC. This translates into CASSPTGRQETQYF.

This clone was seen a single time. This chain joins TRBV4-2 and TRBJ2-1, with 14 nucleotides matching TRBD2. This CDR3 contains 16 residues. Trimming cost V 6 bases and J 9 bases; bases outside gene matches: 10. CDR1 is LGHNA and CDR2 is YNFKEQ in the germline V gene. CDR3 in amino acids: CASSSTSGRVMSEQFF. DNA for the CDR3: TGTGCCAGCAGTTCGACTAGCGGGAGGGTAATGAGTGAGCAGTTCTTC.

The chain joins TRBV28 to TRBJ2-7, with a possible D match to TRBD1 (5 bases). Trimming shortened V by 8 bases and J by 2 bases, and 13 bases separated the two germline ends. This CDR3 is 13 amino acids long. Germline lookup yields CDR1 MDHEN and CDR2 SYDVKM. CDR3 residues: CASGRGSTYEQYF. In nucleotides, the CDR3 is TGTGCCAGCGGTAGGGGCAGCACCTACGAGCAGTACTTC.

The genes are TRBV23-1 and TRBJ2-7; D is unclear. TRBV23-1 is noted as an ORF with a role that remains uncertain. Trimming pared 0 bases from V and 6 bases from J, leaving 6 bases between. The CDR3 sequence is 12 residues long. The CDR3 DNA reads as TGCGCCAGCAGTCAATCCCCCCGCGAGCAGTACTTC. It encodes CASSQSPREQYF.

The rearrangement uses TRBV5-1 and TRBJ2-1; 7 bases fit TRBD2. Germline V gene lookup returns CDR1 SGHRS and CDR2 YFSETQ. The CDR3 has 16 residues. The trim removed 4 bases at V and 8 bases at J, leaving 15 bases unmatched. The CDR3 sequence is CASSVFISGGLDEQFF. CDR3 coding DNA: TGCGCCAGCAGCGTCTTTATATCGGGAGGACTCGATGAGCAGTTCTTC.

The chain combines TRBV18 with TRBJ1-1, with D unresolved. Germline-derived CDR1 and CDR2 are KGHSH and LQKENI. Trimming cost V 2 bases and J 4 bases, with 11 bases left between them. CDR3 size: 14 residues. DNA for the CDR3: TGTGCCAGCTCACCATCTAGGGTCCGCACTGAAGCTTTCTTT. This encodes CASSPSRVRTEAFF.

The chain carries TRBV18 and TRBJ2-1; a possible D gene is TRBD1 (5 bases). CDR3 length equals 19 residues. Germline values: CDR1 KGHSH, CDR2 LQKENI. Between the trimmed V and J ends, which lost 2 bases and 0 bases, there was a span of 20 bases. DNA for the CDR3: TGTGCCAGCTCACCAAGGATCCGGCAGGGCCTTAGCTCCTACAATGAGCAGTTCTTC. This codes for CASSPRIRQGLSSYNEQFF. The complete variable domain, with remaining parts taken from reference TRBV18 and TRBJ2-1, reads NAGVMQNPRHLVRRRGQEARLRCSPMKGHSHVYWYRQLPEEGLKFMVYLQKENIIDESGMPKERFSAEFPKEGPSILRIQQVVRGDSAAYFCASSPRIRQGLSSYNEQFFGPGTRLTVL.

The chain has TRBV19 and TRBJ2-6; TRBD2 matches 9 bases. The V gene end was trimmed by 7 bases and the J gene end by 4 bases; junction bases not matched to a gene: 14. This CDR3 is built from 18 residues. CDR1 and CDR2 (germline): LNHDA, SQIVND (reference sequence). The DNA for the CDR3 is TGTGCCAGTACCTTGACTAGCGGAGCCTTGGGGGGGGCCAACGTCCTGACTTTC. Translating it yields CASTLTSGALGGANVLTF.

The CDR3 nucleotides are TGTGCCAGCTCCAGCCCGCCGAGAGGGGAACTCACTGAAGCTTTCTTT. This encodes CASSSPPRGELTEAFF. The chain carries TRBV25-1 and TRBJ1-1, with D maybe TRBD1 (5 bases). The germline V gene has CDR1 MGHDK and CDR2 SYGVNS. The CDR3 sequence is 16 residues long. Trimming took 8 bases from V and 4 from J, leaving 23 bases between them.